This TCR beta chain is from a study of Ad26.COV2.S vaccination and SARS-CoV-2 variants. Germline V gene lookup returns CDR1 LGHNA and CDR2 YNFKEQ. This CDR3 has 17 residues. Unmatched junction bases numbered 10, after V lost 4 bases and J lost 2 bases. As to treatment: roughly 18 received Ad26.COV2.S at low or high dose, single or two shots; roughly 5 received placebo; per-sample allocation not given. Samples analyzed were those drawn on day 63 after the first vaccine or placebo injection. Assay: immunoSEQ multiplex PCR; the TCRdb copy retains only in-frame clones and omits some. This sample carries about 350,000 clones, roughly 90% of them seen once, and the ten largest clones take around 10%.

This sample comprised peripheral blood, obtained in a trial of Ad26.COV2.S vaccine versus placebo. This receptor was obtained from a person aged 18 to 59 who received the Ad26.COV2.S COVID-19 vaccine or a placebo. This chain uses TRBV4-2 with TRBJ2-5, with 10 nucleotides matching TRBD1. Written as DNA, the CDR3 is TGTGCCAGCAGCCCTTTGGGGACAGGGGATACTCAAGAGACCCAGTACTTC. As protein: CASSPLGTGDTQETQYF.